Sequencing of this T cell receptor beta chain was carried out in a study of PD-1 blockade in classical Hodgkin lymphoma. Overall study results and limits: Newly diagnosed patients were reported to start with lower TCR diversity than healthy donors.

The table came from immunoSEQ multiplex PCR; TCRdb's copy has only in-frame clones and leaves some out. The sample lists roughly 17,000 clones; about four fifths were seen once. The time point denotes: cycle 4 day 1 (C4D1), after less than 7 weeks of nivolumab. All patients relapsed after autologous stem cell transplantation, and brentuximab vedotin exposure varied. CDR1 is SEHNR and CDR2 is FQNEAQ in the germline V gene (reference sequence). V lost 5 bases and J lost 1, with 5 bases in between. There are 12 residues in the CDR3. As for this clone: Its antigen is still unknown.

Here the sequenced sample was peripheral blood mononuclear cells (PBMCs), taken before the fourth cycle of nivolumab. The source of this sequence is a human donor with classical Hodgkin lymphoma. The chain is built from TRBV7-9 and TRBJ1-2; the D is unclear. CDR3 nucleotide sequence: TGTGCCAGCAGCGCCATTAACTATGGCTACACCTTC. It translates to CASSAINYGYTF.